This T cell receptor beta chain stems from a study of blood T cell repertoires in COVID-19. Looking at the study overall: Acute and convalescent COVID-19 samples came from the United States, Italy and Spain. In each case, the material was cDNA or gDNA derived from T cells, B-cell-depleted T cells, or PBMCs.

TCRdb's copy holds only in-frame clones and misses some; the assay was immunoSEQ multiplex PCR. Counted here are about 190,000 clones, approximately 90% occurring once; the ten biggest clones make up 6%. This sequence originates from a man in his forties with active or convalescent COVID-19. The sample comprised peripheral blood.

The CDR3 loop reads CASSQRPFLAGGGSEQYF. The CDR3 nucleotides are TGTGCCAGCAGCCAGCGGCCCTTTCTAGCGGGGGGGGGATCCGAGCAGTACTTC. V gene TRBV3-1 (or the pseudogene TRBV3-2) combines with J gene TRBJ2-7; 12 nucleotides agree with TRBD2. Unmatched junction bases numbered 15, after V lost 3 bases and J lost 6 bases. Germline values: CDR1 LGHDT, CDR2 YNNKEL (reference sequence). The CDR3 has 18 residues.